The 28 T cell receptor beta chains in this list originate from one sample, sequenced in a study of cytomegalovirus exposure and HLA in healthy donors. It was with 60 Vbeta and 13 Jbeta primers that the PCR ran. Measured with immunoSEQ multiplex PCR; TCRdb has only the in-frame clones, and not every one. The sample lists under 200,000 clones; around 77% were seen once. Sequencing was carried out using PBMCs. The receptors stem from a man aged 45-65 years in good health and CMV-seropositive.

J is TRBJ1-2 and V is TRBV7-6, with a weak D call TRBD1 (5 bases). Trimming removed 1 base from V and 0 bases from J, with 12 bases in between. The CDR3 is 16 residues long. Germline CDR1 SGHVS, CDR2 FNYEAQ. The CDR3 reads CASSLVQDAANYGYTF. Here the CDR3 DNA reads TGTGCCAGCAGCTTAGTACAGGACGCAGCTAACTATGGCTACACCTTC. Full variable domain (missing parts from reference TRBV7-6 and TRBJ1-2): GAGVSQSPRYKVTKRGQDVALRCDPISGHVSLYWYRQALGQGPEFLTYFNYEAQQDKSGLPNDRFSAERPEGSISTLTIQRTEQRDSAMYRCASSLVQDAANYGYTFGSGTRLTVV.

This clone showed up just once. The chain employs TRBV5-1 and TRBJ2-5, with a possible D match to TRBD1 (6 bases). Trimming stripped 4 bases from V and 1 base from J, with 11 bases between. Germline CDR1 is SGHRS and CDR2 is YFSETQ. The length of the CDR3 is 14 residues. The CDR3 coding sequence is TGCGCCAGCAGCCCGGGACACCTCCAAGAGACCCAGTACTTC. Translating it yields CASSPGHLQETQYF.

This chain joins TRBV7-3 and TRBJ2-5; 11 bases match TRBD2. V shed 3 bases, J shed 5 bases, and the junction held 8 bases outside the gene matches. Germline values: CDR1 SGHTA, CDR2 FQGTGA. The CDR3 sequence is 16 residues long. CDR3 coding DNA: TGTGCCAGCAGCTTGAATAGCGGGGGGGCCTCGGAGACCCAGTACTTC. This codes for CASSLNSGGASETQYF.

CDR3 sequence reads: CASSSGLNGGETQYF. The CDR3 nucleotides are TGTGCCAGCAGTTCGGGACTTAATGGGGGAGAGACCCAGTACTTC. The chain is built from TRBV27 and TRBJ2-5, with D perhaps matching TRBD2 (6 bases). This CDR3 spans 15 amino acids. Looked up from germline, CDR1 is MNHEY and CDR2 is SMNVEV (reference sequence). Trimming took 4 bases from V and 4 from J, leaving 16 bases between them.

The gene calls are TRBV27 and TRBJ2-7; 14 bases agree with TRBD2. Germline V lookup: CDR1 MNHEY, CDR2 SMNVEV (reference sequence). V was pared by 8 bases and J by 0 bases, with 15 bases of the junction left unmatched. CDR3 size: 19 residues. CDR3 bases: TGTGCCAGCGGACACCCCGGGACTAGCGGGGGACGCAGCTCCTACGAGCAGTACTTC. It translates to CASGHPGTSGGRSSYEQYF.

The J gene is TRBJ1-5, the V gene TRBV9; TRBD1 is a possible D gene (5 bases). Trimming stripped 0 bases from V and 9 bases from J, with 13 bases between. Germline CDR1 is SGDLS and CDR2 is YYNGEE. The CDR3 is 14 amino acids. CDR3 protein: CASSVGPSGGPQHF. The DNA of the CDR3 is TGTGCCAGCAGCGTAGGGCCTTCGGGGGGGCCCCAGCATTTT.

The CDR3 is CASSQRTGGNYGYTF. The CDR3 DNA sequence: TGCGCCAGCAGCCAAAGGACAGGGGGCAACTATGGCTACACCTTC. This chain joins TRBV4-3 and TRBJ1-2, with 11 positions matching TRBD1. The CDR3 consists of 15 residues. Per the germline V gene, CDR1 is LGHNA and CDR2 is YSLEER. V shed 2 bases, J shed 2 bases, and the junction held 1 base outside the gene matches.

V usage is TRBV11-2 and J usage is TRBJ1-3; D might be TRBD1 (5 bases). CDR3 size: 15 residues. The germline gives CDR1 SGHAT, CDR2 FQNNGV. Trimming left V 5 bases short and J 3 bases short, with 14 bases between. The CDR3 loop reads CASSLAGGNGNTIYF. The CDR3 DNA reads as TGTGCCAGCAGCCTCGCGGGGGGGAATGGAAACACCATATATTTT.

This clone was seen only a few times. V and J are TRBV10-2 and TRBJ1-5; D is undetermined. With 8 bases removed from V and 7 bases from J, the gap between germline ends came to 6 bases. The CDR3 consists of 10 residues. The germline V gene has CDR1 WSHSY and CDR2 SAAADI. The DNA of the CDR3 is TGCGCCAGCTTCGTCCAGCCCCAGCATTTT. Its protein is CASFVQPQHF.

This clone was seen just once. The chain couples TRBV7-9 to TRBJ2-5, with TRBD1 matching 7 bases. The J call may be wrong; the DNA end is better matched by TRBJ2-7. The CDR3 covers 13 residues. Germline V gene sequence: CDR1 SEHNR, CDR2 FQNEAQ (reference sequence). CDR3 DNA sequence: TGTGCCAGCAGTATACAGGGGATCTACGAGCAGTACTTC. Protein sequence: CASSIQGIYEQYF.

The V and J genes are TRBV7-9 and TRBJ1-2; no reliable D call. The CDR3 is 13 residues long. From germline, CDR1 is SEHNR and CDR2 FQNEAQ (reference sequence). Trimming pared 4 bases from V and 4 bases from J, leaving 10 bases between. The CDR3 sequence: CASSSSGFYGYTF. As DNA, the CDR3 is TGTGCCAGCAGCTCTTCGGGGTTCTATGGCTACACCTTC.

CDR3 sequence: CSVDRGLNTEAFF. In DNA form, the CDR3 reads TGCAGCGTTGACAGGGGCTTGAACACTGAAGCTTTCTTT. The rearrangement joins TRBV29-1 to TRBJ1-1, with D possibly matching TRBD1 (6 bases). CDR1 is SQVTM and CDR2 is ANQGSEA in the germline V gene. CDR3 length: 13 amino acids. Deletions cut 3 bases from V and 0 bases from J, with 8 bases between.

The chain employs TRBV4-1 and TRBJ2-1; 7 positions agree with TRBD2. The CDR3 runs to 16 residues. CDR1 is MGHRA, CDR2 YSYEKL, per germline. V shed 0 bases, J shed 0 bases, and the junction held 2 bases outside the gene matches. The CDR3 loop is CASSQELADSYNEQFF. CDR3 nucleotide sequence: TGCGCCAGCAGCCAAGAGCTAGCGGACTCCTACAATGAGCAGTTCTTC.

In this sample, this clone turned up a few times. This chain links TRBV29-1 with TRBJ2-1, with D possibly matching TRBD2 (6 bases). The ends were cut back, 3 bases at V and 15 bases at J, with 18 bases in the middle. The CDR3 is 12 amino acids. CDR1 is SQVTM and CDR2 is ANQGSEA in the germline V gene. The CDR3 DNA follows: TGCAGCGTTGAGCGGGGTGCGGTTGGACGGTTCTTC. Amino acid sequence: CSVERGAVGRFF.

This clone was counted once. The V and J genes are TRBV7-9 and TRBJ2-3, with 9 nucleotides matching TRBD2. CDR3 length equals 15 residues. Germline trimming cut 3 bases from V and 2 bases from J; bases unmatched to any gene: 3. The germline CDR1 and CDR2 sequences are SEHNR and FQNEAQ (reference sequence). The CDR3 DNA is TGTGCCAGCAGCTTGAGACTAGCGGACACAGATACGCAGTATTTT. Translation gives CASSLRLADTDTQYF.

The V call is TRBV30, the J call TRBJ1-5; D uncertain. CDR3 length equals 14 residues. Trimming shortened V by 2 bases and J by 5 bases, and 13 bases separated the two germline ends. Germline V gives CDR1 GTSNPN, CDR2 SVGIG (reference sequence). The CDR3 region has the DNA TGTGCCTGGAGTTGGGGAGCGGGTCATCAGCCCCAGCATTTT. It yields the protein CAWSWGAGHQPQHF.

This rearrangement joins TRBV7-9 to TRBJ2-5; 7 bases fit TRBD1. The CDR3 loop spans 15 amino acids. Germline CDR1 reads SEHNR; CDR2 reads FQNEAQ (reference sequence). The V and J ends lost 5 bases and 3 bases, in that order; junction bases with no gene match: 9. In DNA form, the CDR3 reads TGTGCCAGCAGCCTCCGGGACAGAGGGGAAGAGACCCAGTACTTC. Its protein product is CASSLRDRGEETQYF.

This chain uses TRBV10-3 with TRBJ2-7, with 7 bases fitting TRBD1. CDR3 length equals 15 residues. Germline trimming cut 3 bases from V and 7 bases from J; bases unmatched to any gene: 12. From germline, CDR1 is ENHRY and CDR2 SYGVKD. CDR3 loop: CAISEAVQGVREQYF. CDR3 bases: TGTGCCATCAGTGAAGCTGTTCAGGGGGTTCGGGAGCAGTACTTC.

This clone was counted a single time. The V call is TRBV9, the J call TRBJ2-5, with D perhaps TRBD2 (5 bases). The CDR3 contains 14 residues. V was shortened by 4 bases and J by 5 bases, with 15 bases between the two germline ends. Germline lookup yields CDR1 SGDLS and CDR2 YYNGEE. In nucleotides, the CDR3 is TGTGCCAGCAGCCCAGGACGGGGTGGGGAGACCCAGTACTTC. As protein: CASSPGRGGETQYF.

The chain joins TRBV19 to TRBJ2-2; D remains ambiguous. V was shortened by 3 bases and J by 1 base, with 15 bases between the two germline ends. CDR3 length equals 17 residues. Germline V CDR1 and CDR2: LNHDA, SQIVND (reference sequence). CDR3: CASSIVQDLLNTGELFF. The CDR3 DNA reads TGTGCCAGTAGTATCGTCCAGGATCTACTGAACACCGGGGAGCTGTTTTTT.

The V call is TRBV18, the J call TRBJ1-1; the D is unclear. There are 15 residues in the CDR3. From germline, CDR1 is KGHSH and CDR2 LQKENI. Between the trimmed V and J ends, which lost 3 bases and 0 bases, there was a span of 11 bases. The CDR3 DNA reads TGTGCCAGCTCACCTCAAAGACAATTGAACACTGAAGCTTTCTTT. Translated: CASSPQRQLNTEAFF.

This clone has a single count. The rearrangement joins TRBV2 to TRBJ1-5, with 7 bases fitting TRBD1. The germline V gene encodes CDR1 SNHLY and CDR2 FYNNEI. The V gene end was trimmed by 5 bases and the J gene end by 0 bases; junction bases not matched to a gene: 13. This CDR3 contains 18 residues. CDR3 nucleotides: TGTGCCAGCAGTACACGACGGGACAGCCTCTATAGCAATCAGCCCCAGCATTTT. This translates into CASSTRRDSLYSNQPQHF.

The rearrangement joins TRBV30 to TRBJ1-2; D not certain. Trimming cost V 3 bases and J 8 bases, with 16 bases left between them. Germline CDR1 GTSNPN, CDR2 SVGIG (reference sequence). This CDR3 has 13 residues. Here the CDR3 reads CAWSSPNSVGYTF. Written as DNA, the CDR3 is TGTGCCTGGAGCTCCCCGAACTCGGTGGGCTACACCTTC. Full variable domain (remainder filled in from reference TRBV30 and TRBJ1-2): SQTIHQWPATLVQPVGSPLSLECTVEGTSNPNLYWYRQAAGRGLQLLFYSVGIGQISSEVPQNLSASRPQDRQFILSSKKLLLSDSGFYLCAWSSPNSVGYTFGSGTRLTVV.

V is TRBV4-1 and J is TRBJ1-3; unclear D gene. The V gene's germline CDR1 is MGHRA and CDR2 YSYEKL. The CDR3 spans 16 residues. The V end was cut by 0 bases, the J end by 4 bases, with 13 bases between. The CDR3 loop reads CASSQDAAKPGNTIYF. The CDR3 DNA is TGCGCCAGCAGCCAAGATGCGGCCAAGCCCGGAAACACCATATATTTT.

The chain joins TRBV7-8 to TRBJ2-1; TRBD2 matches at 12 bases. The J segment lost 9 bases and the V segment lost 1 base, leaving 4 bases of the junction unmatched. CDR1 is SGHVS, CDR2 FQNEAQ, per germline. The CDR3 spans 15 residues. The chain's CDR3 is CASSLVTSGGIEQFF. The CDR3 region has the DNA TGTGCCAGCAGCTTAGTTACTAGCGGGGGGATTGAGCAGTTCTTC.

The chain combines TRBV7-9 with TRBJ2-7; weak D call: TRBD2 (5 bases). The germline gives CDR1 SEHNR, CDR2 FQNEAQ (reference sequence). The CDR3 contains 15 residues. Trimming cost V 1 base and J 0 bases, with 10 bases left between them. The CDR3 loop reads CASSLGGSLSYEQYF. In DNA form, the CDR3 reads TGTGCCAGCAGCTTAGGAGGGTCTCTCTCCTACGAGCAGTACTTC.

Of note for this clone: A junction boundary mismatches the germline segment, possibly from a read error. This same CDR3 is encoded by further DNA sequences in the sample. The chain recombines TRBV5-1 with TRBJ2-1; 7 nucleotides agree with TRBD1. The germline V gene encodes CDR1 SGHRS and CDR2 YFSETQ. The CDR3 loop spans 13 amino acids. The CDR3: CASSPGQHNEQFF. In DNA form, the CDR3 reads TGCGCTAGCAGCCCGGGACAGCACAATGAGCAGTTCTTC. Looking up the rest from reference TRBV5-1 and TRBJ2-1 gives the full variable domain: KAGVTQTPRYLIKTRGQQVTLSCSPISGHRSVSWYQQTPGQGLQFLFEYFSETQRNKGNFPGRFSGRQFSNSRSEMNVSTLELGDSALYLCASSPGQHNEQFFGPGTRLTVL.

The J gene is TRBJ1-5, the V gene TRBV19; 11 bases align to TRBD1. The CDR3 is 16 residues long. After removal of 5 bases from V and 0 bases from J, the junction contained 3 bases not matched to a gene. Germline assignment: CDR1 LNHDA and CDR2 SQIVND (reference sequence). DNA for the CDR3: TGTGCCAGTAGTTGGGGGACAGGGGGTAGCAATCAGCCCCAGCATTTT. It encodes CASSWGTGGSNQPQHF.